The sequence of this T cell receptor beta chain was determined in a study of blood T cell repertoires in COVID-19. This CDR3 has 17 amino acids. J was trimmed by 2 bases and V by 4 bases; bases with no gene match: 14. CDR1 is SGHRS, CDR2 YFSETQ, per germline. Assay used: immunoSEQ multiplex PCR; TCRdb lists only in-frame clones, some missing. Seen here are under 300,000 clones, roughly 89% observed once, and the top ten hold 2.1%. This clone was detected only once. This chain joins TRBV5-1 and TRBJ1-2, with TRBD1 matching over 7 bases. Sequences were obtained from peripheral blood. The clonotype originates from a woman aged 60-75 years with COVID-19, enrolled during active disease. CDR3: CASSQGIILTGNYGYTF. The CDR3 DNA follows: TGCGCCAGCAGCCAAGGAATAATCCTGACAGGGAACTATGGCTACACCTTC. The whole variable domain, filled in from reference TRBV5-1 and TRBJ1-2, reads KAGVTQTPRYLIKTRGQQVTLSCSPISGHRSVSWYQQTPGQGLQFLFEYFSETQRNKGNFPGRFSGRQFSNSRSEMNVSTLELGDSALYLCASSQGIILTGNYGYTFGSGTRLTVV.